Reported below is one T cell receptor beta chain. The source of the sample is a study of response to subunit inactivated influenza vaccine. In TCRdb, the RT-PCR reads were re-called with MiXCR into one record per CDR3 protein. Among about 540,000 distinct CDR3 sequences, 20% to 25% were seen once, and the ten largest hold 2.5% to 3%. The V gene's germline CDR1 is DFQATT and CDR2 SNEGSKA (reference sequence). The germline V and J ends were trimmed by 6 bases and 6 bases, with 17 bases remaining between them. This CDR3 spans 14 amino acids. These same records also appear under a second study, on T cells expressing NK-cell markers. This second study notes: The TCR beta cDNA came from 5'RACE template switching with UMIs. In the group of eight sequenced donors, seven were HCMV-seropositive and one was seronegative.

The chain links TRBV20-1 to TRBJ2-2; TRBD1 might be the D (5 bases). The material was CD4+ T cells sorted from PBMCs, obtained roughly 13 days after vaccination. The clonotype was recovered from a man aged 50 or older who received an inactivated influenza vaccine. The CDR3 bases are TGCAGTGCCCTGGACACCTTCGGGCCCGGGGAGCTGTTTTTT. It is translated as CSALDTFGPGELFF.